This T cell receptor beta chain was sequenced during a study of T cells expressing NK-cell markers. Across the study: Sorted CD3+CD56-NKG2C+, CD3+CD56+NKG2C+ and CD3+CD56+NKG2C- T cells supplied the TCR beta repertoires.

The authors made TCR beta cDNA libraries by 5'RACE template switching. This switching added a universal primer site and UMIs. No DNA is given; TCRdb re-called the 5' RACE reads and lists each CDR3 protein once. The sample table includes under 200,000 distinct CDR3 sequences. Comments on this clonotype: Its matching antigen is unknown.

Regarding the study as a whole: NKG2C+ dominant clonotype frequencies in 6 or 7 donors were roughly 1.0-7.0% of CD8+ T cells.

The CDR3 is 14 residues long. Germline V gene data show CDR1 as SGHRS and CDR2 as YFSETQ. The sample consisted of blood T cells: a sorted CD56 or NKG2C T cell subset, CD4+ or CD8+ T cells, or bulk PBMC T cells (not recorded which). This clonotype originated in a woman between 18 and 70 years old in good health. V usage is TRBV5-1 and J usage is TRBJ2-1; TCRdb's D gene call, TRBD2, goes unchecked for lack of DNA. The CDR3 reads CASSLAPTSLEQFF.